The 27 T cell receptor beta chains reported below all come from one sample, sequenced in a study of long-term antiretroviral therapy in people with HIV. The assay, immunoSEQ v3.0, was run at survey level. TCRdb keeps only in-frame clones here, not all; method: immunoSEQ multiplex PCR. Of approximately 35,000 clones in the sample, approximately 80% are singletons; the top ten hold roughly 7.1%. The sample was unsorted PBMCs, taken 2 years after starting antiretroviral therapy. The receptors were gathered from a woman aged 50 to 60 with HIV.

This clone is a singleton in its sample. This chain's CDR3 is CASGLAGRSTDTQYF. The CDR3 bases are TGTGCTAGTGGTTTAGCCGGGAGGAGCACAGATACGCAGTATTTT. V gene TRBV12-5 combines with J gene TRBJ2-3; 7 nucleotides line up with TRBD2. In germline, CDR1 is LGHNT, CDR2 FRNRAP. With V trimmed by 3 bases and J by 0 bases, 3 bases remained unmatched. The CDR3 has 15 amino acids.

The chain carries TRBV19 and TRBJ2-3; 9 bases line up with TRBD2. This CDR3 region has 14 residues. The germline gives CDR1 LNHDA, CDR2 SQIVND (reference sequence). Trimming at V came to 4 bases and at J to 1 base, leaving 0 bases not matched to a gene. This CDR3 reads CASSSGGGTDTQYF. The CDR3 region has the DNA TGTGCCAGTAGTAGCGGGGGGGGCACAGATACGCAGTATTTT.

The chain combines TRBV19 with TRBJ2-3, with D maybe TRBD1 (6 bases). Trimming cost V 4 bases and J 2 bases, with 7 bases left between them. This CDR3 has 13 residues. CDR1 LNHDA and CDR2 SQIVND come from the germline V gene (reference sequence). The CDR3 here is CASSRTATDTQYF. CDR3 coding DNA: TGTGCCAGTAGTAGGACAGCCACAGATACGCAGTATTTT.

CDR3 in DNA: TGTGCCATCAGTGACCTAGGGGGGGGTGGTGAGCAGTACGTC. Its protein is CAISDLGGGGEQYV. The J gene is TRBJ2-7, the V gene TRBV10-3; TRBD2 is a possible D gene (7 bases). Germline V gene data show CDR1 as ENHRY and CDR2 as SYGVKD. The CDR3 has 14 amino acids. Trimming took off 3 bases at V and 7 bases at J, with 16 bases between the two ends.

V gene TRBV7-8 combines with J gene TRBJ1-2, with TRBD1 as a possible D gene (6 bases). Deletions cut 5 bases from V and 1 base from J, with 11 bases between. The CDR3 consists of 14 residues. The germline gives CDR1 SGHVS, CDR2 FQNEAQ. This chain's CDR3 is CASSPDSYNYGYTF. CDR3 bases: TGTGCCAGCAGCCCGGACAGCTATAACTATGGCTACACCTTC. The full variable domain, completed using reference TRBV7-8 and TRBJ1-2, is GAGVSQSPRYKVAKRGQDVALRCDPISGHVSLFWYQQALGQGPEFLTYFQNEAQLDKSGLPSDRFFAERPEGSVSTLKIQRTQQEDSAVYLCASSPDSYNYGYTFGSGTRLTVV.

This clone was counted between two and nine times. CDR3 amino acids: CASSLSGLGELFF. The CDR3 DNA reads TGTGCCAGCAGCTTATCGGGTCTCGGGGAGCTGTTTTTT. The gene calls are TRBV7-8 and TRBJ2-2, with D hard to call. Trimming stripped 2 bases from V and 7 bases from J, with 8 bases between. The CDR3 consists of 13 residues. Germline lookup yields CDR1 SGHVS and CDR2 FQNEAQ.

This clone appeared a few times. The J gene is TRBJ2-7, the V gene TRBV6-1; tentative D call: TRBD2 (5 bases). Germline CDR1 MNHNS, CDR2 SASEGT. The CDR3 sequence is 14 residues long. Trimming took off 4 bases at V and 2 bases at J, with 12 bases between the two ends. The CDR3 reads CASSAEGSTYEQYV. DNA for the CDR3: TGTGCCAGCAGTGCAGAGGGATCGACCTACGAGCAGTACGTC.

This clone was seen a handful of times. This chain links TRBV11-2 with TRBJ2-7; D not resolved. The V end was cut by 5 bases, the J end by 7 bases, with 15 bases between. CDR1 and CDR2 (germline): SGHAT, FQNNGV. The CDR3 contains 13 residues. The CDR3 coding sequence is TGTGCCAGCAGCCCCCGGTCCAACTCAGAGCAGTACGTC. Encoded protein: CASSPRSNSEQYV.

The chain joins TRBV11-2 to TRBJ2-6; unclear D gene. CDR3 length equals 14 residues. The V and J ends lost 2 bases and 2 bases respectively, with 4 bases between them. The germline V gene has CDR1 SGHAT and CDR2 FQNNGV. CDR3 in amino acids: CASSLITGANVLTF. The CDR3 coding sequence is TGTGCCAGCAGCTTAATAACTGGGGCCAACGTCCTGACTTTC.

In its sample, this clone was seen a few times. The chain has TRBV5-1 and TRBJ1-6, with D unclear. CDR1 is SGHRS and CDR2 is YFSETQ in the germline V gene. Trimming removed 0 bases at V and 3 bases at J, with 7 bases between. This CDR3 spans 15 amino acids. The CDR3 here is CASSLGAGYNSPLHF. CDR3 coding DNA: TGCGCCAGCAGCTTGGGGGCAGGCTATAATTCACCCCTCCACTTT.

The CDR3 DNA sequence: TGTGCCAGCAGTTACAGGGAGGCCCATAATTCACCCCTCCACTTT. This sequence encodes CASSYREAHNSPLHF. V and J are TRBV6-6 and TRBJ1-6; no reliable D call. V dropped 2 bases and J dropped 5 bases, with 10 bases sitting between them. This CDR3 has 15 amino acids. Germline V gene sequence: CDR1 MNHNY, CDR2 SVGAGI (reference sequence).

The rearrangement links TRBV30 to TRBJ1-6; 7 positions match TRBD1. Germline V gives CDR1 GTSNPN, CDR2 SVGIG (reference sequence). V trimming: 4 bases; J trimming: 13 bases; junction bases outside the gene matches: 10. The CDR3 is 13 residues long. In DNA form, the CDR3 reads TGTGCCTGGATCGACAGGGAGTTTACTCCCCTCCACTTT. It encodes CAWIDREFTPLHF.

CDR3 sequence: CASSPSSGGLYEQYF. The CDR3 coding sequence is TGTGCCAGCAGCCCTAGCAGCGGGGGTCTTTACGAGCAGTACTTC. This chain connects TRBV6-5 to TRBJ2-7; TRBD2 aligns across 8 bases. V shed 6 bases and J 4 bases; nucleotides not matched to a gene: 11. The CDR3 runs to 15 residues. Germline V gene sequence: CDR1 MNHEY, CDR2 SVGAGI.

The V gene is TRBV27, the J gene TRBJ2-3, with D uncertain. The V end was cut by 4 bases, the J end by 3 bases, with 17 bases between. The germline gives CDR1 MNHEY, CDR2 SMNVEV (reference sequence). The CDR3 spans 16 residues. The CDR3 nucleotides are TGTGCCAGCAGTTATAGTTGGCCCGGTCGTACAGATACGCAGTATTTT. Amino acids: CASSYSWPGRTDTQYF.

The rearrangement uses TRBV6-5 and TRBJ1-5; D gene uncertain. The CDR3 length is 13 residues. Germline loops: CDR1 MNHEY, CDR2 SVGAGI. V was cut by 0 bases and J by 7 bases, with 7 bases left in between. CDR3 residues: CASSYSTGQPQHF. DNA of the CDR3: TGTGCCAGCAGTTACTCGACGGGGCAGCCCCAGCATTTT.

The V and J genes are TRBV12-5 and TRBJ2-3; the D is unclear. The CDR3 covers 18 residues. Germline-derived CDR1 and CDR2 are LGHNT and FRNRAP. V was clipped by 2 bases and J by 2 bases, with 20 bases between them. CDR3 nucleotide sequence: TGTGCTAGTGGTTTGCCCCCCACAGTCCGTGAGGACACAGATACGCAGTATTTT. Translation gives CASGLPPTVREDTDTQYF.

V gene TRBV29-1 combines with J gene TRBJ2-6, with 8 bases that match TRBD2. CDR1 is SQVTM and CDR2 is ANQGSEA in the germline V gene. The V segment lost 4 bases and the J segment 0 bases; nucleotides outside the gene matches: 11. This CDR3 has 18 amino acids. CDR3 sequence reads: CSVGPSGGPLSGANVLTF. The CDR3 DNA sequence: TGCAGCGTTGGTCCAAGCGGGGGTCCCCTCTCTGGGGCCAACGTCCTGACTTTC. The full variable domain, with the rest looked up from reference TRBV29-1 and TRBJ2-6, is SAVISQKPSRDICQRGTSLTIQCQVDSQVTMMFWYRQQPGQSLTLIATANQGSEATYESGFVIDKFPISRPNLTFSTLTVSNMSPEDSSIYLCSVGPSGGPLSGANVLTFGAGSRLTVL.

The chain combines TRBV2 with TRBJ2-7; 8 bases are a match to TRBD1. After removal of 5 bases from V and 4 bases from J, the junction contained 7 bases not matched to a gene. In germline, CDR1 is SNHLY, CDR2 FYNNEI. This CDR3 has 14 amino acids. DNA for the CDR3: TGTGCCAGCAGTTCAGGGGGCGCAAAATACGAGCAGTACTTC. It specifies CASSSGGAKYEQYF. The full variable domain, completed using reference TRBV2 and TRBJ2-7, is EPEVTQTPSHQVTQMGQEVILRCVPISNHLYFYWYRQILGQKVEFLVSFYNNEISEKSEIFDDQFSVERPDGSNFTLKIRSTKLEDSAMYFCASSSGGAKYEQYFGPGTRLTVT.

In its sample, this clone was seen a few times. The chain recombines TRBV19 with TRBJ1-4, with TRBD1 matching over 8 bases. Germline V gene data show CDR1 as LNHDA and CDR2 as SQIVND (reference sequence). CDR3 length equals 13 residues. J was trimmed by 8 bases and V by 6 bases; bases with no gene match: 5. The CDR3 region is CASRPDRVEKLFF. Here the CDR3 DNA reads TGTGCCAGTAGACCGGACAGGGTGGAAAAACTGTTTTTT.

This CDR3 reads CASTTANYGYTF. In DNA form, the CDR3 reads TGTGCCAGCACGACAGCTAACTATGGCTACACCTTC. The chain uses TRBV6-5 and TRBJ1-2; a possible D gene is TRBD1 (5 bases). The CDR3 length is 12 residues. Trimming stripped 7 bases from V and 0 bases from J, with 6 bases between. Germline assignment: CDR1 MNHEY and CDR2 SVGAGI.

This chain connects TRBV27 to TRBJ2-5; perhaps TRBD1 as D (5 bases). The CDR3 is made up of 16 amino acids. V was shortened by 4 bases and J by 6 bases, with 21 bases between the two germline ends. The germline CDR1 and CDR2 sequences are MNHEY and SMNVEV (reference sequence). CDR3 in amino acids: CASSSPSGRGRQTQYF. Here the CDR3 DNA reads TGTGCCAGCAGTTCCCCCTCTGGTAGGGGTAGGCAGACCCAGTACTTC.

This sequence joins TRBV5-1 and TRBJ2-5, with D uncertain. This CDR3 contains 15 residues. The V and J ends lost 0 bases and 0 bases respectively, with 9 bases between them. Germline assignment: CDR1 SGHRS and CDR2 YFSETQ. The CDR3 region is CASSLVSRDQETQYF. CDR3 in DNA: TGCGCCAGCAGCTTGGTTTCCCGGGACCAAGAGACCCAGTACTTC.

The chain joins TRBV13 to TRBJ2-7; the D is unclear. The CDR3 runs to 12 residues. CDR1 and CDR2 (germline): PRHDT, FYEKMQ (reference sequence). Trimming left V 2 bases short and J 6 bases short, with 8 bases between. The CDR3 spells CASSLSPSEQYF. CDR3 DNA sequence: TGTGCCAGCAGCTTAAGCCCCTCCGAGCAGTACTTC.

The chain uses TRBV6-6 and TRBJ2-3; no reliable D call. Trimming shortened V by 7 bases and J by 7 bases, and 12 bases separated the two germline ends. This CDR3 is built from 12 residues. Germline values: CDR1 MNHNY, CDR2 SVGAGI (reference sequence). CDR3 amino acids: CASTTRANTQYF. The CDR3 DNA sequence: TGTGCCAGCACCACCCGCGCGAATACGCAGTATTTT.

The V call is TRBV29-1, the J call TRBJ2-6; the match to TRBD2 covers 10 bases. Trimming cost V 5 bases and J 0 bases; bases outside gene matches: 10. Germline CDR1 is SQVTM and CDR2 is ANQGSEA. The CDR3 loop spans 18 amino acids. CDR3 sequence reads: CSVLPLAGALSGANVLTF. In DNA form, the CDR3 reads TGCAGCGTTTTACCTCTAGCGGGGGCCCTCTCTGGGGCCAACGTCCTGACTTTC.

The V call is TRBV7-9, the J call TRBJ2-6, with D possibly being TRBD1 or TRBD2 (6 bases each). The CDR3 extends over 19 amino acids. Trimming shortened V by 4 bases and J by 0 bases, and 19 bases separated the two germline ends. The germline CDR1 and CDR2 sequences are SEHNR and FQNEAQ (reference sequence). DNA for the CDR3: TGTGCCAGCAGCTCCCCCGGGGGCCGTACCCCCTCTGGGGCCAACGTCCTGACTTTC. Its protein product is CASSSPGGRTPSGANVLTF.

This clone was observed once. The V and J genes are TRBV2 and TRBJ1-4; D is perhaps TRBD1 (6 bases). This CDR3 spans 15 amino acids. CDR1 is SNHLY and CDR2 is FYNNEI in the germline V gene. Trimming took off 6 bases at V and 8 bases at J, with 19 bases between the two ends. CDR3 protein: CASSPRAGAVEKLFF. In DNA, the CDR3 is TGTGCCAGCAGCCCCCGGGCAGGGGCAGTGGAAAAACTGTTTTTT. The full variable domain, completed using reference TRBV2 and TRBJ1-4, is EPEVTQTPSHQVTQMGQEVILRCVPISNHLYFYWYRQILGQKVEFLVSFYNNEISEKSEIFDDQFSVERPDGSNFTLKIRSTKLEDSAMYFCASSPRAGAVEKLFFGSGTQLSVL.